The clone carrying this T cell receptor beta chain occurred a few times. Its antigen is still unknown. Its ends do not fully match the called genes, so a read error is possible. This CDR3 contains 12 residues. Germline lookup yields CDR1 LNHNV and CDR2 YYDKDF (reference sequence). The sample originates from a study of cytomegalovirus exposure and HLA in healthy donors. General study findings and limits: Most TCR sequences were rare, but some public TCRs occurred in many donors. TCR beta chain V- and J-gene trimming was linked, in a later analysis, to a missense variant in DCLRE1C.

This PCR relied on a set of 60 Vbeta primers and 13 Jbeta primers. Measured with immunoSEQ multiplex PCR; TCRdb has only the in-frame clones, and not every one. The table has around 180,000 clones, roughly 80% seen once. The gene calls are TRBV15 and TRBJ1-2, with no clear D. This receptor was identified in a woman between 25 and 40 years old in good health and CMV-seropositive. The sequencing input was PBMCs. This chain's CDR3 is CPCGRANYGYTF. DNA for the CDR3: TGCCCGTGTGGGAGGGCAAACTATGGCTACACCTTC.